Shown below are 15 T cell receptor beta chains from a single sample sequenced in a study of early T cells in non-severe SARS-CoV-2 infection. TCRdb processed the 5' RACE reads anew with MiXCR; each CDR3 protein has one entry. This sample has tens of thousands of distinct CDR3 sequences, with 9.5% to 15% found just once. Material: whole blood, obtained at baseline. The receptors originated from an adult who was a healthcare worker with PCR-confirmed SARS-CoV-2 infection or an uninfected control (not recorded which).

The chain is built from TRBV4-1 and TRBJ1-1, with D possibly matching TRBD1 (6 bases). Trimming removed 3 bases from V and 0 bases from J, with 11 bases in between. The CDR3 length is 15 residues. Germline V CDR1 and CDR2: MGHRA, YSYEKL. The CDR3 protein is CASSHVQGLNTEAFF. The DNA for the CDR3 is TGCGCCAGCAGCCACGTACAGGGCTTGAACACTGAAGCTTTCTTT.

The genes are TRBV11-2 and TRBJ2-5; 8 bases match TRBD2. This CDR3 is built from 12 residues. V was clipped by 8 bases and J by 6 bases; unmatched bases: 5. The germline V gene has CDR1 SGHAT and CDR2 FQNNGV. CDR3 in DNA: TGTGCCAGCGCGCGGGGGGTAAAGACCCAGTACTTC. As protein: CASARGVKTQYF.

The V and J genes are TRBV28 and TRBJ2-3, with 12 bases identical to TRBD2. The V gene end was trimmed by 3 bases and the J gene end by 0 bases; junction bases not matched to a gene: 13. Germline V lookup: CDR1 MDHEN, CDR2 SYDVKM. This CDR3 contains 20 residues. In nucleotides, the CDR3 is TGTGCCAGCAGTTTTTCCTCACTAGCGGGGGGCCTTGCTAGCACAGATACGCAGTATTTT. It is translated as CASSFSSLAGGLASTDTQYF. Filled out from reference TRBV28 and TRBJ2-3, the complete variable domain reads DVKVTQSSRYLVKRTGEKVFLECVQDMDHENMFWYRQDPGLGLRLIYFSYDVKMKEKGDIPEGYSVSREKKERFSLILESASTNQTSMYLCASSFSSLAGGLASTDTQYFGPGTRLTVL.

This clonotype has at least ten counts. The rearrangement joins TRBV20-1 to TRBJ2-5; 14 bases are shared with TRBD2. J lost 2 bases, V lost 5 bases, and 10 bases had no gene match. The CDR3 runs to 17 residues. Germline V CDR1 and CDR2: DFQATT, SNEGSKA (reference sequence). The CDR3 sequence is CSASYRLAGGIQETQYF. The CDR3 region has the DNA TGCAGTGCTTCATACCGACTAGCGGGGGGGATTCAAGAGACCCAGTACTTC.

There are a few counts of this clonotype. The chain joins TRBV7-9 to TRBJ2-3; D is ambiguous. Germline CDR1 reads SEHNR; CDR2 reads FQNEAQ (reference sequence). Trimming removed 8 bases from V and 0 bases from J, with 15 bases in between. This CDR3 has 15 amino acids. CDR3 loop: CASASWADSTDTQYF. The CDR3 bases are TGTGCCAGCGCAAGTTGGGCGGATAGCACAGATACGCAGTATTTT.

The V call is TRBV19, the J call TRBJ2-5, with D possibly being TRBD2 (5 bases). Germline V gives CDR1 LNHDA, CDR2 SQIVND (reference sequence). V lost 3 bases and J lost 4, with 12 bases in between. The CDR3 contains 14 residues. CDR3 protein: CASSIGLGRETQYF. The CDR3 region has the DNA TGTGCCAGTAGTATTGGGCTGGGGAGAGAGACCCAGTACTTC.

Ten or more counts support this clonotype. The rearrangement links TRBV5-6 to TRBJ2-2, with TRBD1 matching over 7 bases. The trim removed 7 bases at V and 0 bases at J, leaving 3 bases unmatched. Germline CDR1 SGHDT, CDR2 YYEEEE. This CDR3 spans 14 amino acids. The CDR3 protein is CASATGSNTGELFF. The CDR3, as DNA: TGTGCCAGCGCGACAGGGTCGAACACCGGGGAGCTGTTTTTT.

V and J are TRBV7-8 and TRBJ1-2, with 7 bases that match TRBD1. J lost 4 bases, V lost 6 bases, and 8 bases had no gene match. This CDR3 has 14 amino acids. Looked up from germline, CDR1 is SGHVS and CDR2 is FQNEAQ. The CDR3 protein is CASSHQTGAYGYTF. The DNA for the CDR3 is TGTGCCAGCAGTCACCAAACAGGGGCCTATGGCTACACCTTC.

This chain connects TRBV3-1 to TRBJ2-1; 7 bases fit TRBD2. This CDR3 region has 15 residues. In germline, CDR1 is LGHDT, CDR2 YNNKEL (reference sequence). Unmatched junction bases numbered 10, after V lost 4 bases and J lost 7 bases. The CDR3 region has the DNA TGTGCCAGCAGCCCCGCGGGGAGCGGGGCAAATGAGCAGTTCTTC. This gives the protein CASSPAGSGANEQFF.

The CDR3 loop reads CASSLTSDSYEQYF. In nucleotides, the CDR3 is TGTGCCAGTAGTTTGACTAGCGACTCCTACGAGCAGTACTTC. The chain has TRBV19 and TRBJ2-7; TRBD2 matches at 8 bases. The CDR3 extends over 14 amino acids. The V segment lost 5 bases and the J segment 0 bases; nucleotides outside the gene matches: 3. The germline V gene has CDR1 LNHDA and CDR2 SQIVND (reference sequence).

J is TRBJ2-1 and V is TRBV9; D unclear. Trimming cost V 5 bases and J 2 bases, with 8 bases left between them. This CDR3 spans 13 amino acids. Looked up from germline, CDR1 is SGDLS and CDR2 is YYNGEE. This CDR3 is CASSLGTYNEQFF. CDR3 DNA: TGTGCCAGCAGTCTTGGGACCTACAATGAGCAGTTCTTC.

The V and J genes are TRBV20-1 and TRBJ2-7, with 9 bases aligning to TRBD1. Germline assignment: CDR1 DFQATT and CDR2 SNEGSKA (reference sequence). V was pared by 6 bases and J by 4 bases, with 10 bases of the junction left unmatched. The CDR3 has 14 residues. CDR3 residues: CSANTDRGVYEQYF. Here the CDR3 DNA reads TGCAGTGCAAATACCGACAGGGGGGTTTACGAGCAGTACTTC.

This clonotype was counted a few times. The chain joins TRBV5-1 to TRBJ2-2; D uncertain. CDR1 is SGHRS and CDR2 is YFSETQ in the germline V gene. The CDR3 is 16 amino acids. Trimming cost V 5 bases and J 0 bases, with 14 bases left between them. CDR3 sequence reads: CASSPEPVANTGELFF. Here the CDR3 DNA reads TGCGCCAGCAGTCCGGAACCGGTCGCGAACACCGGGGAGCTGTTTTTT.

The chain uses TRBV9 and TRBJ2-2; D ambiguous. The CDR3 contains 15 residues. The V and J ends lost 0 bases and 3 bases respectively, with 9 bases between them. Germline V CDR1 and CDR2: SGDLS, YYNGEE. The CDR3 DNA is TGTGCCAGCAGCGTAGGCCATGGGTACACCGGGGAGCTGTTTTTT. It specifies CASSVGHGYTGELFF.

The chain's CDR3 is CASSFSGPSYNEQFF. The CDR3 DNA sequence: TGCGCCAGCAGCTTTAGCGGGCCCTCCTACAATGAGCAGTTCTTC. This chain links TRBV5-1 with TRBJ2-1, with 7 bases that match TRBD2. V shed 2 bases, J shed 0 bases, and the junction held 2 bases outside the gene matches. The length of the CDR3 is 15 residues. Germline CDR1 and CDR2: SGHRS and YFSETQ.